A single sample gave rise to the 14 T cell receptor beta chains below, sequenced in a study of early T cells in non-severe SARS-CoV-2 infection. TCRdb reprocessed the 5' RACE reads via MiXCR and lists one record per CDR3 protein. The table includes around 61,000 distinct CDR3 sequences, about 10% detected once. The sequenced sample was whole blood. These receptors were collected from an adult who was a healthcare worker with PCR-confirmed SARS-CoV-2 infection or an uninfected control (not recorded which).

The chain's CDR3 is CSATPTALNYGYTF. CDR3 bases: TGCAGTGCTACCCCTACAGCGCTCAACTATGGCTACACCTTC. This chain uses TRBV20-1 with TRBJ1-2; the D is unclear. The CDR3 is 14 residues long. Germline V lookup: CDR1 DFQATT, CDR2 SNEGSKA (reference sequence). V gave up 4 bases and J gave up 2 bases, with 14 bases separating them.

This clonotype has more than one count but fewer than ten. The genes are TRBV10-3 and TRBJ1-1, with 8 bases lining up with TRBD1. The junction had 3 bases not matched to a gene; V was cut back by 6 bases and J by 0 bases. Germline loops: CDR1 ENHRY, CDR2 SYGVKD. The CDR3 is made up of 14 amino acids. CDR3 in DNA: TGTGCCATCAGCGGACAGGGATTGAACACTGAAGCTTTCTTT. Translation gives CAISGQGLNTEAFF.

This clonotype showed up just a few times. V and J are TRBV12-3 or TRBV12-4 and TRBJ1-2; D remains ambiguous. CDR3 size: 16 residues. V was shortened by 6 bases and J by 5 bases, with 22 bases between the two germline ends. CDR3 sequence: CASSHRDKSKGYGYTF. DNA of the CDR3: TGTGCCAGCAGCCACCGGGATAAGAGTAAGGGTTATGGCTACACCTTC.

CDR3 in amino acids: CSVARTGELFF. The CDR3 bases are TGCAGCGTTGCCCGGACCGGGGAGCTGTTTTTT. The rearrangement uses TRBV29-1 and TRBJ2-2; D gene unclear. Trimming removed 4 bases from V and 5 bases from J, with 5 bases in between. The CDR3 spans 11 residues. The germline V gene encodes CDR1 SQVTM and CDR2 ANQGSEA.

The chain recombines TRBV12-3 or TRBV12-4 with TRBJ1-1; no definite D call. The V end was cut by 0 bases, the J end by 4 bases, with 6 bases between. The CDR3 totals 13 residues. The CDR3 nucleotides read TGTGCCAGCAGTTTAGCGATGGGCACTGAAGCTTTCTTT. This translates into CASSLAMGTEAFF.

Ten or more counts support this clonotype. The chain combines TRBV28 with TRBJ2-2; 7 nucleotides agree with TRBD1. The V segment lost 8 bases and the J segment 6 bases; nucleotides outside the gene matches: 6. CDR3 length equals 13 residues. Germline V CDR1 and CDR2: MDHEN, SYDVKM. CDR3 sequence (DNA): TGTGCCAGCGGCAGGGGGTTGCCCGGGGAGCTGTTTTTT. Protein sequence: CASGRGLPGELFF.

This clonotype was seen more than once but under ten times. The rearrangement links TRBV2 to TRBJ2-3; a weak D match, TRBD2 (6 bases). Trimming took 3 bases from V and 2 from J, leaving 12 bases between them. The germline V gene encodes CDR1 SNHLY and CDR2 FYNNEI. This CDR3 is built from 15 residues. The CDR3 DNA sequence: TGTGCCAGCAGTGAGGTGGGGGGTTACACAGATACGCAGTATTTT. It is translated as CASSEVGGYTDTQYF.

The table lists this clonotype with a few counts. The chain is built from TRBV6-2 or TRBV6-3 and TRBJ2-3; 9 nucleotides agree with TRBD2. Trimming took 6 bases from V and 2 from J; bases not matched to a gene: 6. Germline V gene data show CDR1 as MNHEY and CDR2 as SVGEGT. The CDR3 loop spans 15 amino acids. The CDR3 DNA reads as TGTGCCAGCAGCCCCGGCGGGGGGGCCACAGATACGCAGTATTTT. It yields the protein CASSPGGGATDTQYF.

This clonotype was detected many times. The chain has TRBV6-1 and TRBJ1-1; 8 positions match TRBD1. The CDR3 runs to 15 residues. Per the germline V gene, CDR1 is MNHNS and CDR2 is SASEGT. V trimming: 6 bases; J trimming: 4 bases; junction bases outside the gene matches: 10. The CDR3 DNA reads as TGTGCCAGCAGGACTATGCAGGGGGCTAGCACTGAAGCTTTCTTT. Amino acid sequence: CASRTMQGASTEAFF.

The chain is built from TRBV7-3 and TRBJ1-6; no firm D call. The length of the CDR3 is 14 residues. V was clipped by 2 bases and J by 8 bases, with 10 bases between them. Germline values: CDR1 SGHTA, CDR2 FQGTGA. CDR3: CASSLGRTDSPLHF. The CDR3, as DNA: TGTGCCAGCAGCTTAGGACGGACGGATTCACCCCTCCACTTT.

The V call is TRBV6-6, the J call TRBJ1-5; D unclear. Trimming shortened V by 1 base and J by 4 bases, and 11 bases separated the two germline ends. The CDR3 runs to 15 residues. Germline values: CDR1 MNHNY, CDR2 SVGAGI (reference sequence). CDR3 coding DNA: TGTGCCAGCAGTTACTGCGAGGGCCCGAATCAGCCCCAGCATTTT. Protein product: CASSYCEGPNQPQHF.

There are many counts of this clonotype. The gene calls are TRBV11-2 and TRBJ1-2, with a possible D match to TRBD1 (5 bases). Trimming left V 1 base short and J 8 bases short, with 17 bases between. The CDR3 contains 15 residues. Germline V lookup: CDR1 SGHAT, CDR2 FQNNGV. The CDR3 coding sequence is TGTGCCAGCAGCTTAGTATTATGGGACGGAGCCGGCTACACCTTC. Its translation: CASSLVLWDGAGYTF.

This clonotype was seen only once. The V gene is TRBV12-3 or TRBV12-4, the J gene TRBJ2-7, with no clear D. The germline V and J ends were trimmed by 2 bases and 5 bases, with 13 bases remaining between them. The CDR3 has 14 amino acids. The DNA for the CDR3 is TGTGCCAGCAGTTTAAGGCTCGGGTATCACGAGCAGTACTTC. This sequence encodes CASSLRLGYHEQYF.

The sample holds many counts of this clonotype. This chain joins TRBV7-2 and TRBJ1-1; D remains ambiguous. Trimming left V 3 bases short and J 1 base short, with 12 bases between. CDR1 is SGHTA and CDR2 is FQGNSA in the germline V gene. The CDR3 extends over 15 amino acids. The CDR3 here is CASSLLRAQNTEAFF. The CDR3 DNA is TGTGCCAGCAGCTTGCTTAGGGCCCAGAACACTGAAGCTTTCTTT.